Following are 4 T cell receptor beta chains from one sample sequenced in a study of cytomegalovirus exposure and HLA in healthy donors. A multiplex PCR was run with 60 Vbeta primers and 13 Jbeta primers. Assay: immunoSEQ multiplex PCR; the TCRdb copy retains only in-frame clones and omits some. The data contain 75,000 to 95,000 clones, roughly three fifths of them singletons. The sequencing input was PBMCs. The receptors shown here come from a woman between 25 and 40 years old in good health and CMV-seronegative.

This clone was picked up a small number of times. This chain's CDR3 is CASRPPGQGNQPQHF. CDR3 in DNA: TGTGCCAGCAGGCCCCCTGGACAGGGTAACCAGCCCCAGCATTTT. The V and J genes are TRBV27 and TRBJ1-5, with 8 bases aligning to TRBD1. V shed 6 bases, J shed 7 bases, and the junction held 11 bases outside the gene matches. The CDR3 extends over 15 amino acids. The germline V gene encodes CDR1 MNHEY and CDR2 SMNVEV (reference sequence).

The CDR3 sequence: CASTGVLSGELFF. The CDR3 bases are TGTGCTAGCACCGGGGTCTTAAGTGGGGAGCTGTTTTTT. The chain recombines TRBV12-5 with TRBJ2-2; TRBD2 might be the D (5 bases). The germline gives CDR1 LGHNT, CDR2 FRNRAP. The V gene lost 9 bases and the J gene lost 8 bases, with 16 bases spanning the gap. CDR3 length equals 13 residues. Variable domain in full (rest from reference TRBV12-5 and TRBJ2-2): DARVTQTPRHKVTEMGQEVTMRCQPILGHNTVFWYRQTMMQGLELLAYFRNRAPLDDSGMPKDRFSAEMPDATLATLKIQPSEPRDSAVYFCASTGVLSGELFFGEGSRLTVL.

The CDR3 loop reads CASRKQGFPPGELFF. The CDR3 DNA is TGCGCCAGCAGAAAACAGGGTTTTCCCCCCGGGGAGCTGTTTTTT. The V call is TRBV5-1, the J call TRBJ2-2; maybe TRBD1 (6 bases). V lost 5 bases, J lost 6 bases, and 17 bases lay in between. CDR3 size: 15 residues. The germline gives CDR1 SGHRS, CDR2 YFSETQ.

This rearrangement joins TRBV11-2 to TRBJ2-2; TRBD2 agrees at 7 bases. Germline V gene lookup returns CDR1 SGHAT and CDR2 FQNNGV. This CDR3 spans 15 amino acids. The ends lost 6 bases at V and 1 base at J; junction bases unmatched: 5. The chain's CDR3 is CASSRWGGNTGELFF. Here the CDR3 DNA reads TGTGCCAGCAGTAGATGGGGGGGGAACACCGGGGAGCTGTTTTTT. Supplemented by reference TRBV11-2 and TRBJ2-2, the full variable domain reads EAGVAQSPRYKIIEKRQSVAFWCNPISGHATLYWYQQILGQGPKLLIQFQNNGVVDDSQLPKDRFSAERLKGVDSTLKIQPAKLEDSAVYLCASSRWGGNTGELFFGEGSRLTVL.